The clone carrying this T cell receptor (beta chain) came up once. Its specificity is not known. This sample is drawn from a study of T cells in narcolepsy. Overall study findings and caveats: HCRT-specific and TRIB2-specific autoreactive clonotypes appeared among same-patient CSF and blood CD4+ clonotypes. Reportedly, autoreactive clonotypes were serially detected in patients' blood but not controls'.

TCRdb's table, derived via immunoSEQ multiplex PCR, lists solely in-frame clones and lacks some. This sample has about 37,000 clones, with approximately 80% found just once. Sequencing was done on a sample of memory (CD45RA-) CD4+ T cells from blood. This sequence originates from a human donor in good health.

Here the CDR3 DNA reads TGTGCCAGCAGCTTTAGTGCCCCTGGGAGCGGGACGTCAGATGAGCAGTTCTTC. This encodes CASSFSAPGSGTSDEQFF. The rearrangement links TRBV11-3 to TRBJ2-1; 7 bases fit TRBD2. The CDR3 is made up of 18 amino acids. The V and J ends lost 3 bases and 8 bases, in that order; junction bases with no gene match: 19. Germline loops: CDR1 SGHNT, CDR2 YENEEA. The full variable domain, completed using reference TRBV11-3 and TRBJ2-1, is EAGVVQSPRYKIIEKKQPVAFWCNPISGHNTLYWYLQNLGQGPELLIRYENEEAVDDSQLPKDRFSAERLKGVDSTLKIQPAELGDSAVYLCASSFSAPGSGTSDEQFFGPGTRLTVL.